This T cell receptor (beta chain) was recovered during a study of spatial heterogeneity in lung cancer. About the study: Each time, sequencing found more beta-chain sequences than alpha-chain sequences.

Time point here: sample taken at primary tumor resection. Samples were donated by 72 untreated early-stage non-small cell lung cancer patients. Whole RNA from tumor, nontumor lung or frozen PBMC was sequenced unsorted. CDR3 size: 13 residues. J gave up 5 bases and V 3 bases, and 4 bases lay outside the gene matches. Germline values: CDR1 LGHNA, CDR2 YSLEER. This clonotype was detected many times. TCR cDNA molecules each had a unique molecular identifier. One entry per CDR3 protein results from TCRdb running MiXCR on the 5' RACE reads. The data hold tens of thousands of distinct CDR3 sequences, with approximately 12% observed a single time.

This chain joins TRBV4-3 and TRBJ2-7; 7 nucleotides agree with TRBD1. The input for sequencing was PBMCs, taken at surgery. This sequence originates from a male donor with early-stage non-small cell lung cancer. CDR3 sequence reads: CASSHTTGDEQYF. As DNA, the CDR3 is TGCGCCAGCAGCCACACCACAGGGGACGAGCAGTACTTC.